The source of this T cell receptor (beta chain) is a study of blood T cell repertoires in COVID-19. Study overall: The analysed material was cDNA or gDNA that came from T cells, B-cell-depleted T cells, or PBMCs.

Germline V gene sequence: CDR1 KGHSH, CDR2 LQKENI. V was clipped by 3 bases and J by 3 bases, with 8 bases between them. The CDR3 loop spans 13 amino acids. The table lists this clone with a count of one. TCRdb's table, derived via immunoSEQ multiplex PCR, lists solely in-frame clones and lacks some. The sample has about 54,000 clones, 83% seen once. This chain uses TRBV18 with TRBJ1-1; no definite D call. The sequencing input was peripheral blood. This TCR was recovered from a human donor in a cohort sampled during active COVID-19. The CDR3 nucleotides are TGTGCCAGCTCACCCCGGTCGGACACTGAAGCTTTCTTT. It yields the protein CASSPRSDTEAFF.